This T cell receptor (beta chain) was recorded in a study of shared T cell receptors in the human thymus. CDR1 is SGDLS and CDR2 is YYNGEE in the germline V gene. CDR3 length: 15 residues. Deletions cut 3 bases from V and 8 bases from J, with 18 bases between. Using immunoSEQ multiplex PCR, the repertoire was profiled, and TCRdb retains in-frame clones only, with some absent. In the table there are 72,000 or so clones, around 96% of which are singletons. The sequenced material came from thymocytes. This chain uses TRBV9 with TRBJ2-1; D is undetermined. This TCR derives from a human donor. CDR3 loop: CASSAVTGLSDEQFF. Written as DNA, the CDR3 is TGTGCCAGCAGCGCGGTTACTGGCCTCTCGGATGAGCAGTTCTTC.